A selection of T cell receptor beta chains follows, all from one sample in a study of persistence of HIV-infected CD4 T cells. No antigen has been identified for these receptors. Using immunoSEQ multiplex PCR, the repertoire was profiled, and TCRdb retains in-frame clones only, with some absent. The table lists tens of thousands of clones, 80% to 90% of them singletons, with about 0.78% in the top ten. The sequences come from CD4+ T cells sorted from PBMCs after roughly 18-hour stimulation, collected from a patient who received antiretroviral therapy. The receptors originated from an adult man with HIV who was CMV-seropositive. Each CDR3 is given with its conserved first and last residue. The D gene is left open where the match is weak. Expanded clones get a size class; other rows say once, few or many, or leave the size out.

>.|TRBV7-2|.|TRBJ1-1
TGTGCCAGCAGCAACCTGGGGCGGACTGAAGCTTTCTTT
CASSNLGRTEAFF
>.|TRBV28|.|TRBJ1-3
TGTGCCAGCAGTTACAGGACTGGAAACACCATATATTTT
CASSYRTGNTIYF
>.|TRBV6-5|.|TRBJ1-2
TGTGCCAGCAGTTACATGCAGGGTCGGGGCTACACCTTC
CASSYMQGRGYTF
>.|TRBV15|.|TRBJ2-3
TGTGCCACCAGGCGCGGCACAGATACGCAGTATTTT
CATRRGTDTQYF
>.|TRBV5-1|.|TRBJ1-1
TGCGCCAGCAGCTTGGACAGTTTTATGAACACTGAAGCTTTCTTT
CASSLDSFMNTEAFF
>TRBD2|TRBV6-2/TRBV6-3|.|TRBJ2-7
TGTGCCAGCAGTTACCGGCTAGCGGGAATCGTCTCCTACGAGCAGTACTTC
CASSYRLAGIVSYEQYF
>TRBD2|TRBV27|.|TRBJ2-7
TGTGCCAGCAGTTTCGCGGGGGGGCGGTCCTACGAGCAGTACTTC
CASSFAGGRSYEQYF
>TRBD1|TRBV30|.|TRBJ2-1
TGTGCCTGGAAGCCGGGACAGTTCCGAAGTGAGCAGTTCTTC
CAWKPGQFRSEQFF
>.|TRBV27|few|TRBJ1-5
TGTGCCAGCAATTCGGACAGAGGCTATAGCAATCAGCCCCAGCATTTT
CASNSDRGYSNQPQHF
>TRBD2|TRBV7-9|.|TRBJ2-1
TGTGCCAGCAGCTTCTCGTTCAGCGGGGGAAGGAATGAGCAGTTCTTC
CASSFSFSGGRNEQFF
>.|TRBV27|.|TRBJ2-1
TGTGCCAGCAGTTACCGGCCCCATCCCAATGAGCAGTTCTTC
CASSYRPHPNEQFF
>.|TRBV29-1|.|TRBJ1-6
TGCAGCGTTTCAACAGGGCACGAGGGTTCACCCCTCCACTTT
CSVSTGHEGSPLHF
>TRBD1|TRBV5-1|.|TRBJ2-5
TGCGCCAGCAGCTTGTGGCAGGGGGCCGGCGAGACCCAGTACTTC
CASSLWQGAGETQYF
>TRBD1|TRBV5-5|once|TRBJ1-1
TGTGCCAGCAGGCCCCCGGGACAGGGGTCTGAAGCTTTCTTT
CASRPPGQGSEAFF
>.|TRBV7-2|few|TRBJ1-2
TGTGCCAGCAGCGTGACCGGGGGCTCCTATGGCTACACCTTC
CASSVTGGSYGYTF
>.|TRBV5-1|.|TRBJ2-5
TGCGCCAGCAGCCTTGGACACCACCAAGAGACCCAGTACTTC
CASSLGHHQETQYF
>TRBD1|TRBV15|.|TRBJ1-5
TGTGCCACCAGCAGAGGGGACAGGGCCAGTCAGCCCCAGCATTTT
CATSRGDRASQPQHF
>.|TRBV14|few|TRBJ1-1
TGTGCCAGCAGCCAAGTTAGTGGCTCGCAACTCGGCTTCTTT
CASSQVSGSQLGFF
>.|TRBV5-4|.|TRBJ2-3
TGTGCCAGCAGCTTAGGTCGGAAAAGCACAGATACGCAGTATTTT
CASSLGRKSTDTQYF
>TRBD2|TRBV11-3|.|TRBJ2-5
TGTGCCAGCAGCTCCCCCCGGGAGGGATCAGAGACCCAGTACTTC
CASSSPREGSETQYF
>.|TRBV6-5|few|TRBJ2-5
TGTGCCAGCAGTAACGCGGGTCCTCAAGAGACCCAGTACTTC
CASSNAGPQETQYF
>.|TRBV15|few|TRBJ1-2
TGTGCCACCAGCTCTACGACGGGTGGCTACACCTTC
CATSSTTGGYTF
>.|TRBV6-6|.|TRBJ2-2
TGTGCCAGCATTCAGGGGACCGGGGAGCTGTTTTTT
CASIQGTGELFF
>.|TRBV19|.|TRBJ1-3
TGTGCCAGTAGTCCAACCATGGGAAACACCATATATTTT
CASSPTMGNTIYF
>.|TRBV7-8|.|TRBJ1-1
TGTGCCAGCAGCCCCACAGGGAACACTGAAGCTTTCTTT
CASSPTGNTEAFF
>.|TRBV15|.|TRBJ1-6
TGTGCCACCAGCAAAAACCGTTTCTCCTATAATTCACCCCTCCACTTT
CATSKNRFSYNSPLHF
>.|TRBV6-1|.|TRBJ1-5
TGTGCCAGCAGTAAAGCGATGAGCAATCAGCCCCAGCATTTT
CASSKAMSNQPQHF
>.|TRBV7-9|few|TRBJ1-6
TGTGCCAGCAGCTTCCTGAGCTCCTATAATTCACCCCTCCACTTT
CASSFLSSYNSPLHF
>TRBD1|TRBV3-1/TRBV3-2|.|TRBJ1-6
TGTGCCAGCAGGAGGGGGACAGGGAATTCACCCCTCCACTTT
CASRRGTGNSPLHF
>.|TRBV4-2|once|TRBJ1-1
TGTGCCAGCAGCCAGACCACGATCAACCAAGGCACTGAAGCTTTCTTT
CASSQTTINQGTEAFF
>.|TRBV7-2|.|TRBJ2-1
TGTGCCAGCAGCTTTTTTGGAGACGCACCTGAGCAGTTCTTC
CASSFFGDAPEQFF
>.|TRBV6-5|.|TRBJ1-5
TGTGCCAGCAGTTACGGGGGGGCCGGCAATCAGCCCCAGCATTTT
CASSYGGAGNQPQHF
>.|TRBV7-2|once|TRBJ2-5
TGTGCCAGCAGCTTACTTACGGGGGAGACCCAGTACTTC
CASSLLTGETQYF
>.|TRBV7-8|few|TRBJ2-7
TGTGCCAGCAGCCAAAGACAGGCCTACGAGCAGTACTTC
CASSQRQAYEQYF
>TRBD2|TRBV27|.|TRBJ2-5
TGTGCCAGCAGACCCCACGCGGGGGAAGAGACCCAGTACTTC
CASRPHAGEETQYF
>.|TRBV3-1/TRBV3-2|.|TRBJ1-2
TGTGCCAGCAGCCAGCCGGTGAAGGATTTTAATGGCTACACCTTC
CASSQPVKDFNGYTF
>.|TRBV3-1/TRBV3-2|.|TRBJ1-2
TGTGCCAGCAGCCGAGCAGATAACTATGGCTACACCTTC
CASSRADNYGYTF
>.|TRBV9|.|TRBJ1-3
TGTGCCAGCAGCGTCTCCGGGACACCAGGAAACACCATATATTTT
CASSVSGTPGNTIYF